This T cell receptor beta chain was documented in a study of blood T cell repertoires in COVID-19. Under the authors' procedure: For nucleated cells, counts were estimated from reference gene primer amplification. Only in-frame clones appear in the TCRdb table, and some are missing; sequencing was by immunoSEQ multiplex PCR. V and J calls and clone size are given by that table; D and trimming were obtained from the DNA. The top ten clones hold around 4% of a sample with around 120,000 clones, around 87% of them seen once. The CDR3 runs to 15 residues. The V segment lost 6 bases and the J segment 8 bases; nucleotides outside the gene matches: 10. Per germline, CDR1 LNHDA and CDR2 SQIVND (reference sequence).

This receptor was identified in a woman aged 60-75 years with COVID-19, enrolled during active disease. Sequencing input: peripheral blood. The chain recombines TRBV19 with TRBJ1-2; 12 bases match TRBD1. In nucleotides, the CDR3 is TGTGCCAGTAGCCCGCCGATGGGACAGGGGGCGGGCTACACCTTC. Translation gives CASSPPMGQGAGYTF.